This T cell receptor beta chain was retrieved from a study of blood T cell repertoires in COVID-19. At the level of the study: Samples of COVID-19 (acute and convalescent) were obtained from the United States, Italy and Spain.

Germline lookup yields CDR1 LGHNA and CDR2 YSLEER. V lost 2 bases to trimming and J lost 3 bases, with 7 bases between them. This CDR3 contains 13 residues. Authors' methods: Estimation of nucleated cell counts relied on the amplification of reference gene primers. Sequenced by immunoSEQ multiplex PCR; TCRdb stores in-frame clones only, minus some. V and J calls and clone size are given by that table; D and trimming were obtained from the DNA. The table includes approximately 100,000 clones, roughly 90% detected once. Source material: peripheral blood. This sequence was found in a human donor in a cohort sampled during active COVID-19. The chain joins TRBV4-3 to TRBJ1-1; no clear D gene. The CDR3 DNA reads as TGCGCCAGCAGCCAACGGGAGTACACTGAAGCTTTCTTT. Translation gives CASSQREYTEAFF.